This TCR beta chain emerged from a study of OX40 agonist ivuxolimab in advanced cancers. Study-wide background: The patients got ivuxolimab, which is an agonistic anti-OX40 (CD134) antibody.

TCRdb's copy holds only in-frame clones and misses some; the assay was immunoSEQ multiplex PCR. The sample includes tens of thousands of clones, roughly four fifths of them seen just once. Regarding the study as a whole: CD4+ and CD8+ blood T cells expanded clonally by week 6 at 0.1 to 3.0 mg/kg.

About this clone itself: Its target is not known.

The specimen was CD4+ or CD8+ T cells sorted from blood, collected in a trial of the OX40 agonist ivuxolimab. The TCR sequence derives from an adult with an advanced solid tumor such as melanoma, head and neck, liver or kidney cancer.

The CDR3 loop is CASSLDNGEQFF. For the CDR3, the DNA is TGCGCCAGCAGCTTGGATAATGGGGAGCAGTTCTTC. The chain combines TRBV5-1 with TRBJ2-1; no firm D call. Trimming stripped 0 bases from V and 10 bases from J, with 8 bases between. This CDR3 has 12 amino acids. Looked up from germline, CDR1 is SGHRS and CDR2 is YFSETQ.